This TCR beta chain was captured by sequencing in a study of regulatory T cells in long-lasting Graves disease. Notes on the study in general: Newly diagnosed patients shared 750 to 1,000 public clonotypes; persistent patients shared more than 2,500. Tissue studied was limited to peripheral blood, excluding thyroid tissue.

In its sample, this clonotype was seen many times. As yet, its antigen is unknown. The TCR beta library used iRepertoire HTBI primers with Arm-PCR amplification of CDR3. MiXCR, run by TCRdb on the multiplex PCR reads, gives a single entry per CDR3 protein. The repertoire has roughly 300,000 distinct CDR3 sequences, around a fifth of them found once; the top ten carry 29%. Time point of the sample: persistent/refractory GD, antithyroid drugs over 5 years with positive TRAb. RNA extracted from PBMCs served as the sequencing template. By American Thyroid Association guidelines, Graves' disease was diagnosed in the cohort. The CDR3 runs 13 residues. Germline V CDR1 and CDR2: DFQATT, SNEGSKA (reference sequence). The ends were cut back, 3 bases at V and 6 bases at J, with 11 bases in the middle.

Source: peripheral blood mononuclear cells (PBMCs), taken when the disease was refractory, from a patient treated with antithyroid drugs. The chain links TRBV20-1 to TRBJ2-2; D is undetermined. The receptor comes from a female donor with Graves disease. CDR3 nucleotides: TGCAGTGCTAGTGCCCAGGCCCCCGGGGAGCTGTTTTTT. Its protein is CSASAQAPGELFF.